This TCR beta chain was captured by sequencing in a study of T cell responses to AZD1222 COVID-19 vaccine (dated by TCRdb to the early 2020s). Notes on the research overall: AZD1222 recipients with second doses at about 4 weeks or about 12 weeks were pooled, because spike-specific TCR depth and breadth did not differ between schedules. TCR sequencing was performed for 230 to 250 trial participants, of whom about 200 were given two doses of AZD1222 and around 25 were given two doses of MenACWY control vaccine. Enrollment into the trials was organized by age into subgroups of 18-55, 56-69 and 70-plus years, and those subgroups contained roughly 150, 30 and 60 TCR-sequenced participants, respectively. What the work shows at the level of the full study, not this receptor alone: CD4 TCRs associated with the vaccine covered the entire spike protein, and the dominant responses were in regions 160-218 and 743-854. In the small 56-69-year group, the increase in depth fell short of significance, most likely because of low power. Most participants were white British and females outnumbered males, and the authors suggested that clonal diversity may have been underestimated. Because no day 14 peak-response samples were available, repertoires were characterized only after the peak T cell response. Spike-specific TCR breadth and depth rose significantly after two AZD1222 doses compared with day 0 and with MenACWY recipients. Epitopes outside the regions mutated in the B.1.351 and B.1.1.7 variants were reportedly recognized by nearly half of the unique spike-specific TCRs. Only five to seven AZD1222 recipients were SARS-CoV-2 seropositive at baseline, limiting conclusions about previously exposed vaccinees.

In this sample, this clone turned up a few times. The antigen it binds to is not known. Per-nucleotide qualities are absent, and no much larger clonotype sits a single base away. The CDR3 regions of human TCRbeta chains were analyzed by immunosequencing. Per the source publication's procedure: Repertoire TCRs were matched against a reference library of SARS-CoV-2-specific TCRs generated with the MIRA antigen-specificity platform. Breadth meant the fraction of unique TCRs that were SARS-CoV-2-associated, whereas depth meant the fraction of total T cells that were SARS-CoV-2-associated. Using the MIRA data, every spike-specific TCR was mapped to the spike region that the TCR reacted to and assigned to either a CD4 or a CD8 class. Log10-transformed breadth and depth values were compared by one-way ANOVA with Sidak's multiple comparisons tests. TCRdb retrieved this table from immuneACCESS and kept in-frame rearrangements only. Not all clones are present; in checked studies, unresolved V genes account for under half, and no reason is known for the remainder. The V and J calls and the clone size are those of that table, but D and trimming were determined from the DNA. In this sample the table shows more than 90,000 clones, over 75% of which occur a single time. In total, the top ten clones hold approximately 15% of the sample.

The CDR3 holds 16 amino acids from the cysteine to the phenylalanine. Only the CDR3 portion is preserved as DNA: 48 bases, with reading frame beginning at the first base. Trimming takes 3 bases off V and 8 bases off J; junction bases not matched to a gene: 13. CDR1 MNHNS and CDR2 SASEGT are derived from the germline V gene. The sample's time point label, decoded: baseline before first vaccination. Samples from vaccinated people were obtained from the UK trials COV001 and COV002, which included a single-blind randomized controlled phase 2/3 trial of AZD1222 (ChAdOx1 nCoV-19) in healthy adults. For TCRbeta chain sequencing, PBMC samples from trial participants were taken at day 0 and at day 28 after the second dose.

The sequencing here drew on peripheral blood, taken on day 0 of AZD1222 vaccination. The rearrangement joined TRBV6-1 to TRBJ2-4, and 7 bases in between align with TRBD2. The source is an adult in good health. The CDR3 loop reads CASSDGGGPQGDIQYF. The nucleotide sequence is given as TGTGCCAGCAGTGATGGGGGGGGTCCCCAGGGAGACATTCAGTACTTC.